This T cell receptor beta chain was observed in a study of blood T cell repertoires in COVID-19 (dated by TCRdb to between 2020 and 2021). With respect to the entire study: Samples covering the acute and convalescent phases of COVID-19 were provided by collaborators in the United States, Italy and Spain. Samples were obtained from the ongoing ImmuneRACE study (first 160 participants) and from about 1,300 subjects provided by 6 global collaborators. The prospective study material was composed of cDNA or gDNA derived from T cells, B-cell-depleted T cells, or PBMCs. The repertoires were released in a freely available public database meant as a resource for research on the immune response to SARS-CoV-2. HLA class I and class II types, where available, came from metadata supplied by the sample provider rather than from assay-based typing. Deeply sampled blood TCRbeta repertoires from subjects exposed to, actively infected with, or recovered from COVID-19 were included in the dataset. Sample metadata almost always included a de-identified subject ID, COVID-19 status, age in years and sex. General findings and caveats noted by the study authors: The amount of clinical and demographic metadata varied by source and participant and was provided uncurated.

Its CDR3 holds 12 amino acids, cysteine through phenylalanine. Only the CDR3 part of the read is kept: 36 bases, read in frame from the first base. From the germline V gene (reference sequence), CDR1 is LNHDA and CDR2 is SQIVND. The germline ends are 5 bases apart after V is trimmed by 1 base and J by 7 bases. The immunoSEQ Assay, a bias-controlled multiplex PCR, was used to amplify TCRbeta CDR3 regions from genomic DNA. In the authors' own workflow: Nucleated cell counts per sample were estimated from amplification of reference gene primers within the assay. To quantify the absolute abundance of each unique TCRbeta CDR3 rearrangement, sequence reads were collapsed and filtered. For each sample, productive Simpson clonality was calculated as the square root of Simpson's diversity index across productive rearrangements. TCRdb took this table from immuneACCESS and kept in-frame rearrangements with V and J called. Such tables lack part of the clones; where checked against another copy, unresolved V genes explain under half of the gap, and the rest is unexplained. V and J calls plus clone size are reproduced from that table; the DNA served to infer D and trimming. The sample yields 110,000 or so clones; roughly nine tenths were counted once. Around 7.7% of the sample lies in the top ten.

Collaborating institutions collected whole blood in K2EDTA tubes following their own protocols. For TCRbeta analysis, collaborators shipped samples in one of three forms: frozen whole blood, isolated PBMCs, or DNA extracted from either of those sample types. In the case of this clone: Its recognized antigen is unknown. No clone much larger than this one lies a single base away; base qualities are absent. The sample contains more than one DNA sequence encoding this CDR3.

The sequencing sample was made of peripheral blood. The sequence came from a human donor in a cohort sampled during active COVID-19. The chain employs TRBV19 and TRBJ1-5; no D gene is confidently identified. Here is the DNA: TGTGCCAGTAGTATAGGTCCACAGCCCCAGCATTTT. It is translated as CASSIGPQPQHF.